This passage covers 9 T cell receptor beta chains from one sample sequenced in a study of vaccination and CD4 T cells after COVID-19. The Oncomine TCR Beta short-read assay sequenced DNA from cultured CD4+ T cells. TCRdb recomputed calls from the PCR reads with MiXCR, one row per CDR3 protein. The sample holds 14,000 or so distinct CDR3 sequences, roughly a quarter seen once. Treatment in this sample: roughly nine-day PBMC culture with coronavirus spike peptide pools or control peptides (ViraFEST assay). These receptors are not linked to any known antigen. Sequenced here: CD4+ T cells from blood, cultured in vitro, sampled after SARS-CoV-2 vaccination. Receptors originate from a human donor who had recovered from COVID-19.

This clonotype was counted a few times. A read error may account for a junction end that differs from germline. CDR3 sequence: CASSYSPARDQETQYF. In DNA, the CDR3 is TGTGCCAGCAGTTACTCCCCGGCCCGCGACCAGGAGACCCAGTACTTC. J is TRBJ2-5 and V is TRBV6-7, with D unclear. TRBV6-7 is an ORF; its function is uncertain. This CDR3 has 16 residues.

This clonotype was counted between two and nine times. V is TRBV24-1 and J is TRBJ1-5; maybe TRBD1 (5 bases). Trimming cost V 4 bases and J 0 bases, with 12 bases left between them. This CDR3 contains 16 residues. Germline V gene data show CDR1 as KGHDR and CDR2 as SFDVKD. CDR3 sequence reads: CATSESGTYSNQPQHF. The CDR3 DNA reads TGTGCCACCAGTGAGTCCGGGACGTATAGCAATCAGCCCCAGCATTTT.

The sample holds a few counts of this clonotype. The CDR3 sequence: CASSVAEETQYF. For the CDR3, the DNA is TGTGCCAGCAGCGTAGCTGAGGAGACCCAGTACTTC. The chain has TRBV9 and TRBJ2-5; no clear D gene. The CDR3 covers 12 residues. Trimming shortened V by 0 bases and J by 5 bases, and 5 bases separated the two germline ends. Germline V gene data show CDR1 as SGDLS and CDR2 as YYNGEE.

This clonotype was counted between two and nine times. The V and J genes are TRBV7-2 and TRBJ2-7, with TRBD1 matching over 9 bases. Germline CDR1 reads SGHTA; CDR2 reads FQGNSA. The trim removed 2 bases at V and 3 bases at J, leaving 5 bases unmatched. The CDR3 spans 15 residues. For the CDR3, the DNA is TGTGCCAGCAGCTTATTCCCGGGACAGGGCTACGAGCAGTACTTC. Protein product: CASSLFPGQGYEQYF.

The table lists this clonotype with a count of one. This chain connects TRBV9 to TRBJ1-2; a weak D match, TRBD1 (5 bases). The V end lost 2 bases, the J end lost 0 bases, and 11 bases lay between the germline ends. Germline V CDR1 and CDR2: SGDLS, YYNGEE. The CDR3 is 15 amino acids. CDR3 in amino acids: CASSVVWDSNYGYTF. The CDR3 DNA sequence: TGTGCCAGCAGCGTGGTGTGGGACTCTAACTATGGCTACACCTTC.

This sequence joins TRBV20-1 and TRBJ2-5, with 10 bases identical to TRBD1. The CDR3 runs to 14 residues. V trimming: 4 bases; J trimming: 7 bases; junction bases outside the gene matches: 9. The germline gives CDR1 DFQATT, CDR2 SNEGSKA (reference sequence). CDR3 DNA sequence: TGCAGTGCTACGGACAGGGGGGTTTTAGGGACCCAGTACTTC. This codes for CSATDRGVLGTQYF.

This clonotype appeared a few times. The rearrangement links TRBV6-1 to TRBJ2-1; D might be TRBD2 (6 bases). Germline lookup yields CDR1 MNHNS and CDR2 SASEGT. The V and J ends lost 8 bases and 7 bases respectively, with 21 bases between them. This CDR3 comprises 15 residues. The CDR3 protein is CASVLSGPIMNEQFF. CDR3 nucleotides: TGTGCCAGCGTGTTGAGCGGGCCAATAATGAATGAGCAGTTCTTC.

This CDR3 is CASSFGNTIYF. DNA of the CDR3: TGTGCCAGCAGTTTCGGAAACACCATATATTTT. The J gene is TRBJ1-3, the V gene TRBV19; D is undetermined. The ends were cut back, 9 bases at V and 4 bases at J, with 7 bases in the middle. Per germline, CDR1 LNHDA and CDR2 SQIVND (reference sequence). There are 11 residues in the CDR3.

V usage is TRBV7-2 and J usage is TRBJ2-3; 8 positions match TRBD1. The CDR3 has 16 amino acids. Germline CDR1 and CDR2: SGHTA and FQGNSA. With V trimmed by 5 bases and J by 4 bases, 11 bases remained unmatched. The CDR3 loop is CASSPRPDRVPDTQYF. DNA for the CDR3: TGTGCCAGCAGCCCCCGCCCGGACAGGGTCCCAGATACGCAGTATTTT.